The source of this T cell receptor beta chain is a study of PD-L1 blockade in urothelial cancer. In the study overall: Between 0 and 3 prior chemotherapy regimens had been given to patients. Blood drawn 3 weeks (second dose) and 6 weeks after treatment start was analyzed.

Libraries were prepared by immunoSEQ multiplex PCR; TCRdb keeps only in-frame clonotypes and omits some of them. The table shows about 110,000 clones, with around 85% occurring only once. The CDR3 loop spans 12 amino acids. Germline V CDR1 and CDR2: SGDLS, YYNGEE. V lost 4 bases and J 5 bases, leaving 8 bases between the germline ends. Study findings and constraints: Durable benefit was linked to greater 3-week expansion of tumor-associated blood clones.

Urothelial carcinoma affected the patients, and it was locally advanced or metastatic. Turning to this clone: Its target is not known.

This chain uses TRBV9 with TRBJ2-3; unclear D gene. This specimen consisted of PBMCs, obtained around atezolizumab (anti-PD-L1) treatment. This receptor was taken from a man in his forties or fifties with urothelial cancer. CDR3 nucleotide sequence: TGTGCCAGCAGCTCCCAAATAGATACGCAGTATTTT. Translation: CASSSQIDTQYF.